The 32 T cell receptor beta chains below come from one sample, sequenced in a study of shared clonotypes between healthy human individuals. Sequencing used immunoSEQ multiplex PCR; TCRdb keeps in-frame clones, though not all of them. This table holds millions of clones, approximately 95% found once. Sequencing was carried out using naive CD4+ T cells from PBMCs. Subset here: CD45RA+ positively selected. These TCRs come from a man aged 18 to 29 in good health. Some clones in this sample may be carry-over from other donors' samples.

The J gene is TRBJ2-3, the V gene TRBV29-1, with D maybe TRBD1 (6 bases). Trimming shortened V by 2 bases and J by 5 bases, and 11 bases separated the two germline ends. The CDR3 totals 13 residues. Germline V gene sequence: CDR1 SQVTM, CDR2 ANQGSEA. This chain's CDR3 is CSVEKGERDTQYF. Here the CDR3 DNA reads TGCAGCGTTGAAAAGGGGGAGAGAGATACGCAGTATTTT.

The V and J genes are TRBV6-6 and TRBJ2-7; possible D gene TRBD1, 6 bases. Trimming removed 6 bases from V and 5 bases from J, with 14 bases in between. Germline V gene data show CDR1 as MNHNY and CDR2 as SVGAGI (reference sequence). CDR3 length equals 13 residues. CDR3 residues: CASSSRGNNEQYF. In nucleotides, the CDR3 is TGTGCCAGCAGCAGCAGGGGTAACAACGAGCAGTACTTC.

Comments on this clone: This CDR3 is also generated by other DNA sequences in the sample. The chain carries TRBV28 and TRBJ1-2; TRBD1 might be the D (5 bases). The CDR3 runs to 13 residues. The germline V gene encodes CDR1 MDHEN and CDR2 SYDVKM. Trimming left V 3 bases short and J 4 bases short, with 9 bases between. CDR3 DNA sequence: TGTGCCAGCAGTTTCGGGGGAGGCTATGGCTACACCTTC. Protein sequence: CASSFGGGYGYTF.

The CDR3 is CATERGIYNEQFF. The CDR3, as DNA: TGTGCCACCGAACGCGGGATCTACAATGAGCAGTTCTTC. The chain has TRBV6-5 and TRBJ2-1; possible D gene TRBD2, 6 bases. Trimming took 10 bases from V and 3 from J, leaving 13 bases between them. The CDR3 length is 13 residues. CDR1 MNHEY and CDR2 SVGAGI come from the germline V gene.

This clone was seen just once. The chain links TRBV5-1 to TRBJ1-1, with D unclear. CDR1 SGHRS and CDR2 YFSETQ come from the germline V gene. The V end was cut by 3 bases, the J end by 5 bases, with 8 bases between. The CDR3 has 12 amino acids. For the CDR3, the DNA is TGCGCCAGCAGCTGGGCCGGGACTGAAGCTTTCTTT. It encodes CASSWAGTEAFF. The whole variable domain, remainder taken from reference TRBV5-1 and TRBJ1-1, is KAGVTQTPRYLIKTRGQQVTLSCSPISGHRSVSWYQQTPGQGLQFLFEYFSETQRNKGNFPGRFSGRQFSNSRSEMNVSTLELGDSALYLCASSWAGTEAFFGQGTRLTVV.

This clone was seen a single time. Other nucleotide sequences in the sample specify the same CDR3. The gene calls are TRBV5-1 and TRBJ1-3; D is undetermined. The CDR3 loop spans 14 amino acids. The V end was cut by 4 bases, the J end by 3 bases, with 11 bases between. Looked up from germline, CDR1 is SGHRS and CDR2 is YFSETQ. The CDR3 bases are TGCGCCAGCAGCCTGGATGGGGTTGGAAACACCATATATTTT. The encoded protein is CASSLDGVGNTIYF.

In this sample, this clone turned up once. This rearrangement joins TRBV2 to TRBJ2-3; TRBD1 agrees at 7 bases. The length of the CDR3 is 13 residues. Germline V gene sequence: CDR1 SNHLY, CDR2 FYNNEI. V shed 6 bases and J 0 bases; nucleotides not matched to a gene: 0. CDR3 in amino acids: CASRDRSTDTQYF. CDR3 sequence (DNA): TGTGCCAGCAGGGACAGGAGCACAGATACGCAGTATTTT.

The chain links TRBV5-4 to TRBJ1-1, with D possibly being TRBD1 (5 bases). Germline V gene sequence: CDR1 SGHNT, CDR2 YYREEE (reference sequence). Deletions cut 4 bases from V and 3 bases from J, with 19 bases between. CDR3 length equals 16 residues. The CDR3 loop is CASSPGRGRADTEAFF. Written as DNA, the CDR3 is TGTGCCAGCAGCCCCGGACGGGGGAGGGCGGACACTGAAGCTTTCTTT. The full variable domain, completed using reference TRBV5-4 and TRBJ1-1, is ETGVTQSPTHLIKTRGQQVTLRCSSQSGHNTVSWYQQALGQGPQFIFQYYREEENGRGNFPPRFSGLQFPNYSSELNVNALELDDSALYLCASSPGRGRADTEAFFGQGTRLTVV.

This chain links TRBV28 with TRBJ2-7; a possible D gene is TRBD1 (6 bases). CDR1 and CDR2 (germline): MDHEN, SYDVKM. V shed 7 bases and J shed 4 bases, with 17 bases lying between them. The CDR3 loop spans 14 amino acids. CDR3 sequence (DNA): TGTGCCAGCAAAAAAGGGGGTTCTCTGTACGAGCAGTACTTC. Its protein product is CASKKGGSLYEQYF.

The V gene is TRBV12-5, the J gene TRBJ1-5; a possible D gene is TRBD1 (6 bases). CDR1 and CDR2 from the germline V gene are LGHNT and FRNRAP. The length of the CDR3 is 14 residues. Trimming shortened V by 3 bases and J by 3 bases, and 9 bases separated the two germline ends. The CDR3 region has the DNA TGTGCTAGTGGTTTAGGGGGGGTCAATCAGCCCCAGCATTTT. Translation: CASGLGGVNQPQHF.

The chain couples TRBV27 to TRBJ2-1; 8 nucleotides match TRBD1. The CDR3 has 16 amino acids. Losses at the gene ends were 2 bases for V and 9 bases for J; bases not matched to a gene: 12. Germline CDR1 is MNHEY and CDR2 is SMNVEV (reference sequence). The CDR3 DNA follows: TGTGCCAGCAGTTTAGGAGACAGGGGATGGATAAGTGAGCAGTTCTTC. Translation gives CASSLGDRGWISEQFF.

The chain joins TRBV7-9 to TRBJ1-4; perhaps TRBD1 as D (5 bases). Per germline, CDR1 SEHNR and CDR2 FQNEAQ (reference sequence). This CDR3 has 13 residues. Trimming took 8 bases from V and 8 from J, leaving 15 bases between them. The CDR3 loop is CASAPAGGEKLFF. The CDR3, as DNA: TGTGCCAGCGCACCCGCGGGGGGAGAAAAACTGTTTTTT.

The CDR3 reads CASSPLAGARKDEQFF. CDR3 in DNA: TGTGCCAGCTCACCCTTAGCGGGAGCTCGTAAGGATGAGCAGTTCTTC. The chain employs TRBV18 and TRBJ2-1, with 9 bases that match TRBD2. The CDR3 loop spans 16 amino acids. V was clipped by 3 bases and J by 8 bases; unmatched bases: 11. Per germline, CDR1 KGHSH and CDR2 LQKENI.

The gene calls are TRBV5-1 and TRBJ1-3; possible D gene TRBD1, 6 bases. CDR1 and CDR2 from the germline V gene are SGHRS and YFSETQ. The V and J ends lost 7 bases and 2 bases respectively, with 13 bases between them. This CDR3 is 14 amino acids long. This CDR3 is CASGSGTTGNTIYF. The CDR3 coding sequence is TGCGCCAGCGGCTCCGGGACAACTGGAAACACCATATATTTT.

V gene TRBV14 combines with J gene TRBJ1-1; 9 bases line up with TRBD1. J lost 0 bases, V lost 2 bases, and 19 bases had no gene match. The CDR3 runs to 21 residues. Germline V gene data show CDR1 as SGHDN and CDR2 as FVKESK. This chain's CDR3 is CASSQYEVAGTGLPMNTEAFF. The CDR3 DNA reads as TGTGCCAGCAGCCAATATGAAGTTGCCGGGACAGGGTTGCCCATGAACACTGAAGCTTTCTTT. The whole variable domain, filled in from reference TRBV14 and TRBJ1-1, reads EAGVTQFPSHSVIEKGQTVTLRCDPISGHDNLYWYRRVMGKEIKFLLHFVKESKQDESGMPNNRFLAERTGGTYSTLKVQPAELEDSGVYFCASSQYEVAGTGLPMNTEAFFGQGTRLTVV.

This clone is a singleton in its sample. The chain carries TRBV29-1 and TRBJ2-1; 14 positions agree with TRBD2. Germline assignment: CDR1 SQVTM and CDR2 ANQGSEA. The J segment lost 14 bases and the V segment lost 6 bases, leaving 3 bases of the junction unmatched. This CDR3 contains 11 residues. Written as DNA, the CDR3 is TGCAGCGTGGAGACTAGCGGGAGGGAGTTCTTC. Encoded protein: CSVETSGREFF.

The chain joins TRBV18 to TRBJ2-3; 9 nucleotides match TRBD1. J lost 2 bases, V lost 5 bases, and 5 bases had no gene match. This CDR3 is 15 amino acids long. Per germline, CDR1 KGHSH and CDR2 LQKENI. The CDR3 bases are TGTGCCAGCTCAGCCGGGACAGGGAACACAGATACGCAGTATTTT. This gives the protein CASSAGTGNTDTQYF.

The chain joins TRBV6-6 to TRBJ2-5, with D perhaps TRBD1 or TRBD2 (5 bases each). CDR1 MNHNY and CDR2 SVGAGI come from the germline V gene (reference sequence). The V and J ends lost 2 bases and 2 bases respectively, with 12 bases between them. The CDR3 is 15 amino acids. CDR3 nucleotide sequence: TGTGCCAGCAGTTACGGGGGTGCGGAGCAAGAGACCCAGTACTTC. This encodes CASSYGGAEQETQYF.

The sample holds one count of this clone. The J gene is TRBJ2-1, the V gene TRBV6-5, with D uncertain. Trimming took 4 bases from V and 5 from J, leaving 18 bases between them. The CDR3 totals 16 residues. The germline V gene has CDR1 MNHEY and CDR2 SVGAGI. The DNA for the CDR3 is TGTGCCAGCAGTTGGGTAGCCGAAATAACTAACAATGAGCAGTTCTTC. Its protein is CASSWVAEITNNEQFF.

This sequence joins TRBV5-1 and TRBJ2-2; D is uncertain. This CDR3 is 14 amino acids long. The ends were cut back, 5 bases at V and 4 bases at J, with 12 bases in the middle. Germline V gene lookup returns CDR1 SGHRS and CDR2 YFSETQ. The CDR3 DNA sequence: TGCGCCAGCAGGACTTTTAGAGGCACCGGGGAGCTGTTTTTT. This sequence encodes CASRTFRGTGELFF.

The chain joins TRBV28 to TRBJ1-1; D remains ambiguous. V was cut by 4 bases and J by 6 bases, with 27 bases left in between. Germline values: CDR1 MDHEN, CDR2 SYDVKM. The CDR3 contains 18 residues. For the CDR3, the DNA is TGTGCCAGCAGTTCAGTGGGGAGGCCCCCCCCGGCGGGCTCTGAAGCTTTCTTT. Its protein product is CASSSVGRPPPAGSEAFF. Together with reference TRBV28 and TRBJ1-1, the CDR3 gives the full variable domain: DVKVTQSSRYLVKRTGEKVFLECVQDMDHENMFWYRQDPGLGLRLIYFSYDVKMKEKGDIPEGYSVSREKKERFSLILESASTNQTSMYLCASSSVGRPPPAGSEAFFGQGTRLTVV.

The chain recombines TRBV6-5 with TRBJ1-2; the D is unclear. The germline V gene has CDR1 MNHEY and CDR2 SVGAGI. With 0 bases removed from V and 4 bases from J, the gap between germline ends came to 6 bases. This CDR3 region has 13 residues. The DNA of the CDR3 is TGTGCCAGCAGTTACTCGAGGCGCTATGGCTACACCTTC. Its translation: CASSYSRRYGYTF.

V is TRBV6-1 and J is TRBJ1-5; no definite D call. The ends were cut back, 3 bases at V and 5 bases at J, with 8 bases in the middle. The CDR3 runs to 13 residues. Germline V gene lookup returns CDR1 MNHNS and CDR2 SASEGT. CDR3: CASSDNSYQPQHF. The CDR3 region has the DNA TGTGCCAGCAGTGACAACAGCTATCAGCCCCAGCATTTT.

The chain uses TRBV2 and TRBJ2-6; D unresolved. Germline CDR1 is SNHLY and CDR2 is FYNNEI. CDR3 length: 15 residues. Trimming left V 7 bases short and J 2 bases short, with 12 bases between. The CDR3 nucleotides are TGTGCCAGCACCATGGCCCGGACTGGGGCCAACGTCCTGACTTTC. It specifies CASTMARTGANVLTF.

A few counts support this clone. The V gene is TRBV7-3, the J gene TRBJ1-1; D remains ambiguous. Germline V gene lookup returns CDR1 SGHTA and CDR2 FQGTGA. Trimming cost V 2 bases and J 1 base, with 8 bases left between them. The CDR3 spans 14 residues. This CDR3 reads CASSLLSQNTEAFF. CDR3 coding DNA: TGTGCCAGCAGCTTACTCAGCCAGAACACTGAAGCTTTCTTT.

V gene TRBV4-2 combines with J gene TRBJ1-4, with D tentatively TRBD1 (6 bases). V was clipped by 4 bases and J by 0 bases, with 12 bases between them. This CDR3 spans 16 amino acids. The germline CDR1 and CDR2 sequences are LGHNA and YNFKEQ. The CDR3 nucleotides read TGTGCCAGCAGCCGCGGACAGTACTCAACTAATGAAAAACTGTTTTTT. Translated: CASSRGQYSTNEKLFF.

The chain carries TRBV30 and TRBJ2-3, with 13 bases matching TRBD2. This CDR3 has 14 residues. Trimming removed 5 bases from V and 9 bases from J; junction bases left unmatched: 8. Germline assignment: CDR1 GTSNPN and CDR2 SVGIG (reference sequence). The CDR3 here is CAWGTSGRANTQYF. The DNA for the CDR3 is TGTGCCTGGGGTACTAGCGGGAGGGCCAACACGCAGTATTTT.

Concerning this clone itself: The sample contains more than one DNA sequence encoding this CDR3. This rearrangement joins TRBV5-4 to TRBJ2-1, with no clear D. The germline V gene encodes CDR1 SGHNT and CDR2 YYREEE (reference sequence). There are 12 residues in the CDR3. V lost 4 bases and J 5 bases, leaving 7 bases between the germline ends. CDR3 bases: TGTGCCAGCAGCCCCAGGAACAATGAGCAGTTCTTC. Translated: CASSPRNNEQFF.

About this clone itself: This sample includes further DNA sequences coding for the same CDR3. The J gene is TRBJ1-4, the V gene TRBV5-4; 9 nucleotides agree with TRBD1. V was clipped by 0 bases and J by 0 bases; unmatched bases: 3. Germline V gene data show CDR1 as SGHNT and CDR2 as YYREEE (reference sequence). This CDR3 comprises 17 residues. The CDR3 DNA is TGTGCCAGCAGCTTGGGGGGACAGGGATCAACTAATGAAAAACTGTTTTTT. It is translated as CASSLGGQGSTNEKLFF.

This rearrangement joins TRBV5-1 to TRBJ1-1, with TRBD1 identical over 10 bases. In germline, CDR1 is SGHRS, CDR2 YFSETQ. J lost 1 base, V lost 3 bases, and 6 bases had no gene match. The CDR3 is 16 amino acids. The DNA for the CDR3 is TGCGCCAGCAGCTACCGGGACAGGGGACAGAACACTGAAGCTTTCTTT. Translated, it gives CASSYRDRGQNTEAFF.

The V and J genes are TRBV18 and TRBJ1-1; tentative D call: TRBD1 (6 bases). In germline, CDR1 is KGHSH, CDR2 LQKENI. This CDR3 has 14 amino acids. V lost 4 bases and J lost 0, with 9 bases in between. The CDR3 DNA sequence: TGTGCCAGCTCACTGGACAGTATGAACACTGAAGCTTTCTTT. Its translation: CASSLDSMNTEAFF.

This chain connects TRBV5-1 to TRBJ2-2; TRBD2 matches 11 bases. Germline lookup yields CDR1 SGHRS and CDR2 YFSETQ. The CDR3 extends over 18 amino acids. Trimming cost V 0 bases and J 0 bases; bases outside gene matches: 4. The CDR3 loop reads CASSLGSSGRANTGELFF. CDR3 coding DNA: TGCGCCAGCAGCTTGGGGAGTAGCGGGAGGGCGAACACCGGGGAGCTGTTTTTT.